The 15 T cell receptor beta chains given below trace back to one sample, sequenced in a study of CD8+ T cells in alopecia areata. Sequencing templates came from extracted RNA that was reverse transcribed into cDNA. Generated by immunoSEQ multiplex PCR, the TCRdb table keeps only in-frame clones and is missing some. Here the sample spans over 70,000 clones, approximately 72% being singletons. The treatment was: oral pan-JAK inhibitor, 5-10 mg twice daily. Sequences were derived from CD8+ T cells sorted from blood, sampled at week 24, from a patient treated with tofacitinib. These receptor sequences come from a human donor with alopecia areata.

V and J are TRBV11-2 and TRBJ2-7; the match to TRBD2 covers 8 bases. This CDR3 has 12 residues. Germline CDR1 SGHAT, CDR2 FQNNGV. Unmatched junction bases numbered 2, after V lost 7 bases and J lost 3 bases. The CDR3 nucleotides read TGTGCCAGCAAGGGGACTAGCTACGAGCAGTACTTC. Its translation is CASKGTSYEQYF.

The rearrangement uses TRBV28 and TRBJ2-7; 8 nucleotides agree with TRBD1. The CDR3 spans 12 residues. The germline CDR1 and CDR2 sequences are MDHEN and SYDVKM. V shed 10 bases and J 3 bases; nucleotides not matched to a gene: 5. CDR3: CATTDRVYEQYF. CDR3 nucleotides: TGTGCCACCACGGACAGGGTCTACGAGCAGTACTTC.

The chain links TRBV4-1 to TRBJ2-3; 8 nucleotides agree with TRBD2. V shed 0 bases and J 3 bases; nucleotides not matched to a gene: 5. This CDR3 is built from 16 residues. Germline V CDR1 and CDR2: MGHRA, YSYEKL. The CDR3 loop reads CASSQDLPSGTDTQYF. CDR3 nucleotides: TGCGCCAGCAGCCAAGATCTGCCTAGCGGGACAGATACGCAGTATTTT.

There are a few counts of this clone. The CDR3 DNA reads TGCGCCAGCAGCCAACCGGGACCCTCTCTTAATCAGCCCCAGCATTTT. Translating gives CASSQPGPSLNQPQHF. The chain combines TRBV4-1 with TRBJ1-5, with D possibly being TRBD1 (5 bases). The CDR3 is 16 amino acids. The germline CDR1 and CDR2 sequences are MGHRA and YSYEKL. Trimming removed 2 bases from V and 4 bases from J, with 15 bases in between.

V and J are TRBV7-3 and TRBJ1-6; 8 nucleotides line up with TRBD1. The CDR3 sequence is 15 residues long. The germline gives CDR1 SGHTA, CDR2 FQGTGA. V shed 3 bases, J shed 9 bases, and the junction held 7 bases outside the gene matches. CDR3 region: CASSFGQGGSSPLHF. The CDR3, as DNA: TGTGCCAGCAGCTTCGGACAGGGAGGATCTTCACCCCTCCACTTT.

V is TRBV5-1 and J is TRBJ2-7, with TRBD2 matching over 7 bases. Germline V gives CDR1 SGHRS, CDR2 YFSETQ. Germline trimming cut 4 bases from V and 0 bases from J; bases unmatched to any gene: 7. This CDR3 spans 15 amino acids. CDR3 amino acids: CASSGGTMVSYEQYF. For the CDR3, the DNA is TGCGCCAGCAGCGGCGGGACTATGGTCTCCTACGAGCAGTACTTC.

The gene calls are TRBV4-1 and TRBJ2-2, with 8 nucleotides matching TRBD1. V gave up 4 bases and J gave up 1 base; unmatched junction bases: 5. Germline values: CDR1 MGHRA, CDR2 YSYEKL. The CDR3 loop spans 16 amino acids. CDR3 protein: CASSRGDRRNTGELFF. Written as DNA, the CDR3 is TGCGCCAGCAGCCGAGGGGACAGGAGGAACACCGGGGAGCTGTTTTTT.

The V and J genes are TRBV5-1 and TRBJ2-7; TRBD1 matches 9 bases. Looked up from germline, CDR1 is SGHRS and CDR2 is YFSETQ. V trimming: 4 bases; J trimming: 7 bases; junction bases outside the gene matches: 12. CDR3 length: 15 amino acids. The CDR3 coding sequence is TGCGCCAGCAGCGACCGGGACAGGGTTCTGGTGGAGCAGTACTTC. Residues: CASSDRDRVLVEQYF.

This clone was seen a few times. DNA for the CDR3: TGTGCCAGCGCTGCTGGGGGCCGCTATGGCTACACCTTC. This encodes CASAAGGRYGYTF. The chain couples TRBV27 to TRBJ1-2; maybe TRBD1 (6 bases). Germline assignment: CDR1 MNHEY and CDR2 SMNVEV (reference sequence). CDR3 length equals 13 residues. V was shortened by 8 bases and J by 4 bases, with 14 bases between the two germline ends.

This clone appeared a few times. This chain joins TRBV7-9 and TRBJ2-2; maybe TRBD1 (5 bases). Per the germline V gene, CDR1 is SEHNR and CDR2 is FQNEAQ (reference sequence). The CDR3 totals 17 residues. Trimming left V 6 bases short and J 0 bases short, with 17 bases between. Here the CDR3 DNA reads TGTGCCAGCAGATCAGACAGTCCGTCTCCGAACACCGGGGAGCTGTTTTTT. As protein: CASRSDSPSPNTGELFF.

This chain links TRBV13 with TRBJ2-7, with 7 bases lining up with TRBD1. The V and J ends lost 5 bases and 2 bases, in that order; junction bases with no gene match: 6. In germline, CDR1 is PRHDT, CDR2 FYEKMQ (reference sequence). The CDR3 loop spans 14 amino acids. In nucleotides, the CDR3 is TGTGCCAGCAGCCCGCCGGGACAGCCCTACGAGCAGTACTTC. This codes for CASSPPGQPYEQYF.

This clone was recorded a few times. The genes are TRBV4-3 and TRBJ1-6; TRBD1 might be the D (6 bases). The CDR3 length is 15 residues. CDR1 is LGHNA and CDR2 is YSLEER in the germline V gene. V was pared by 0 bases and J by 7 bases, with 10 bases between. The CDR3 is CASSQDHRANSPLHF. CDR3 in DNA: TGCGCCAGCAGCCAAGATCACAGGGCAAATTCACCCCTCCACTTT.

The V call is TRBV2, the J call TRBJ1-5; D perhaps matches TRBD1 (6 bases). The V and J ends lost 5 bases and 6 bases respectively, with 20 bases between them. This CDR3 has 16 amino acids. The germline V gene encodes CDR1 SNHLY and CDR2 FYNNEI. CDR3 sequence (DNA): TGTGCCAGCAGTAGCCTGTTGGAACAGGGCGGTCAGCCCCAGCATTTT. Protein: CASSSLLEQGGQPQHF.

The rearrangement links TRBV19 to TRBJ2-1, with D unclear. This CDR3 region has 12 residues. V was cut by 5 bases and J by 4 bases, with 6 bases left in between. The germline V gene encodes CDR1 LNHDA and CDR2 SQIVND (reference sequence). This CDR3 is CASSARYNEQFF. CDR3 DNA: TGTGCCAGTAGTGCTAGATACAATGAGCAGTTCTTC.

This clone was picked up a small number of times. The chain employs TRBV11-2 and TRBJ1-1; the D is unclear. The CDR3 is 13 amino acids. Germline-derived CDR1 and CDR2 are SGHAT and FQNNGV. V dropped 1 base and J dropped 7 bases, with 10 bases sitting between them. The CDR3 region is CASSLGDLSEAFF. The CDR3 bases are TGTGCCAGCAGCTTAGGGGATTTGAGTGAAGCTTTCTTT.